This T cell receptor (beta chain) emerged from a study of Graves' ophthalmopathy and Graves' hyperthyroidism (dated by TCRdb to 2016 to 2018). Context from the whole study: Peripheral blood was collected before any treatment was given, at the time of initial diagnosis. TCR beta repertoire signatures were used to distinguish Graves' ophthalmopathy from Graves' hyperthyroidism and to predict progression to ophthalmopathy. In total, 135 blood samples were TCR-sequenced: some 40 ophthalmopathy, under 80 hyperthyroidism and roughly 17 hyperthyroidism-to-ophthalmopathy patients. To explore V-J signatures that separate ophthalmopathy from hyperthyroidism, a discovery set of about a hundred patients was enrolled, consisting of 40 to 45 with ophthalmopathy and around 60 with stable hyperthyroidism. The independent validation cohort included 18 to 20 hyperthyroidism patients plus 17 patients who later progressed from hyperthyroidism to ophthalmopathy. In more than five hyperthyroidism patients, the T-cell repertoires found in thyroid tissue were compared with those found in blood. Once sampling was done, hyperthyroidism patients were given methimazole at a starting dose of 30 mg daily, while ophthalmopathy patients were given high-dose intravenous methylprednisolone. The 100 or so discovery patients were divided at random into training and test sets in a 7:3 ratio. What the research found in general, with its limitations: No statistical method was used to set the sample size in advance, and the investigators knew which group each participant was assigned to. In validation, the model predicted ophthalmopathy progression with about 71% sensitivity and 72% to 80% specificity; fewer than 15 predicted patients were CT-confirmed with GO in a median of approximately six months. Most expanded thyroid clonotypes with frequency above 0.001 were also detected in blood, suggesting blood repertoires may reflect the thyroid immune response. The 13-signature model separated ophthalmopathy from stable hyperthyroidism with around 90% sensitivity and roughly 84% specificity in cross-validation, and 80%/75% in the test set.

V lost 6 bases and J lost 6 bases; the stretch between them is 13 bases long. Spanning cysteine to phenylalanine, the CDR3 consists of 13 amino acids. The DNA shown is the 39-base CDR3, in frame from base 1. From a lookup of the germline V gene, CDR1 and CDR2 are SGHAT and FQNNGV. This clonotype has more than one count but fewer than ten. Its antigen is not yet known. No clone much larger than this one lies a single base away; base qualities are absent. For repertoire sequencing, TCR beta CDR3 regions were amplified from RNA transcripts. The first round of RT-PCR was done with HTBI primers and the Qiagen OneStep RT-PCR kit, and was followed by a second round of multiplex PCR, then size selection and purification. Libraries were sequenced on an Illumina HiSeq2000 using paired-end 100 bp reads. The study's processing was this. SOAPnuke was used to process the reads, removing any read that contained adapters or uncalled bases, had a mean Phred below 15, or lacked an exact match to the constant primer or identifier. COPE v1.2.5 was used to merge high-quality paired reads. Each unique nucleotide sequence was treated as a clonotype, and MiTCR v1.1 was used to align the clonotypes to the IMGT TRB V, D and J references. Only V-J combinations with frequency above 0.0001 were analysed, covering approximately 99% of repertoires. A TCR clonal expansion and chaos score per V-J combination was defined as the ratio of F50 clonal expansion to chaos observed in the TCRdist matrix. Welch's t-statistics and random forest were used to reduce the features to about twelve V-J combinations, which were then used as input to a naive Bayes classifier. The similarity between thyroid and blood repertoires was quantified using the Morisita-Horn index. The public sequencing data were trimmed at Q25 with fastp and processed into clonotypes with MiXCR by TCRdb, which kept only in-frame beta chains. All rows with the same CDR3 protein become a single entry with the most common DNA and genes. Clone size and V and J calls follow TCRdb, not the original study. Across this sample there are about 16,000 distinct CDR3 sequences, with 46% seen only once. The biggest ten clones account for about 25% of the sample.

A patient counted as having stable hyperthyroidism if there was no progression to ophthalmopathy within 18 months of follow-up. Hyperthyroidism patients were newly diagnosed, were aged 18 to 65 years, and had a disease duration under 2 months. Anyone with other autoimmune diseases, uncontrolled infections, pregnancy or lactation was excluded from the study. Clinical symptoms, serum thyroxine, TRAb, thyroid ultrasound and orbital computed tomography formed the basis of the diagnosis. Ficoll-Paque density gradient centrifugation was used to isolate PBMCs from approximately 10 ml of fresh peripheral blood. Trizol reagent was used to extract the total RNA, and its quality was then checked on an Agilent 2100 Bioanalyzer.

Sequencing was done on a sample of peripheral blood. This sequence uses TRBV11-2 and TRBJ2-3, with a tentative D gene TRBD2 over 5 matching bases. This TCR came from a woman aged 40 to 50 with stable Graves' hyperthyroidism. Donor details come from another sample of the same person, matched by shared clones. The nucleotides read TGTGCCAGCAGTTTTTATACTAGGGATACGCAGTATTTT. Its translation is CASSFYTRDTQYF.